Below, 6 T cell receptor beta chains from the same sample are listed, as sequenced in a study of T cell repertoires in cytomegalovirus infection. TCRdb fed the reads into MiXCR, producing one record per CDR3 protein. The sample gives around 530,000 distinct CDR3 sequences, more than 25% of which show up once; approximately 13% is in the top ten. The sequenced material came from PBMCs. These TCRs come from a human donor in good health (CMV status not recorded). Some clones in this sample may be carry-over from other donors' samples.

This clonotype appeared a few times. The rearrangement links TRBV7-2 to TRBJ2-6; 11 bases are shared with TRBD1. This CDR3 has 19 residues. J lost 2 bases, V lost 5 bases, and 11 bases had no gene match. CDR1 and CDR2 from the germline V gene are SGHTA and FQGNSA. The CDR3 loop reads CASSLSTGTGGAGANVLTF. CDR3 coding DNA: TGTGCCAGCAGCCTCTCCACCGGGACAGGGGGGGCTGGGGCCAACGTCCTGACTTTC.

V and J are TRBV5-8 and TRBJ2-1; 10 nucleotides align to TRBD2. The V gene end was trimmed by 3 bases and the J gene end by 10 bases; junction bases not matched to a gene: 19. Germline V CDR1 and CDR2: SGHTS, YDEGEE. The CDR3 has 18 residues. The chain's CDR3 is CASSSKFSSGRGVGEQFF. Here the CDR3 DNA reads TGTGCCAGCAGCTCGAAATTCTCTAGCGGGAGAGGAGTTGGGGAGCAGTTCTTC.

The chain recombines TRBV4-1 with TRBJ2-5; D gene ambiguous. The V gene's germline CDR1 is MGHRA and CDR2 YSYEKL. This CDR3 comprises 16 residues. The ends were cut back, 0 bases at V and 3 bases at J, with 14 bases in the middle. The CDR3 region has the DNA TGCGCCAGCAGCCAAGACGGGCCGGGCACCAAAGAGACCCAGTACTTC. Protein product: CASSQDGPGTKETQYF.

The chain links TRBV30 to TRBJ2-1; the D gene is possibly TRBD2 (6 bases). The CDR3 contains 13 residues. Trimming removed 0 bases at V and 7 bases at J, with 10 bases between. The germline V gene encodes CDR1 GTSNPN and CDR2 SVGIG (reference sequence). As DNA, the CDR3 is TGTGCCTGGAGTGTACGGGGGAGGAATGAGCAGTTCTTC. It translates to CAWSVRGRNEQFF.

This clonotype was seen only a few times. The CDR3 sequence is CASSSSRGSSSYEQYF. CDR3 coding DNA: TGTGCCAGCAGCAGCTCTCGCGGGAGCTCGTCCTACGAGCAGTACTTC. The rearrangement joins TRBV7-9 to TRBJ2-7; 7 bases line up with TRBD2. CDR3 length equals 16 residues. Losses at the gene ends were 5 bases for V and 1 base for J; bases not matched to a gene: 11. Germline V lookup: CDR1 SEHNR, CDR2 FQNEAQ (reference sequence).

The chain is built from TRBV28 and TRBJ2-7, with TRBD2 matching over 11 bases. Germline V lookup: CDR1 MDHEN, CDR2 SYDVKM. Trimming took 3 bases from V and 0 from J; bases not matched to a gene: 7. CDR3 size: 17 residues. As DNA, the CDR3 is TGTGCCAGCAGTTTTCTAGGGGGACTAGCGGCCTCCTACGAGCAGTACTTC. Protein: CASSFLGGLAASYEQYF.